This TCR beta chain was obtained from a study of Ad26.COV2.S vaccination and SARS-CoV-2 variants. Study results and limitations: Reported post-vaccination CD8+ and CD4+ T cell responses to spike showed substantial breadth.

Profiling relied on immunoSEQ multiplex PCR, and the TCRdb table lists in-frame clones only, not all of them. This table has around 450,000 clones, approximately 92% appearing once. V lost 5 bases and J lost 10; bases outside the gene matches: 7. Germline values: CDR1 SGHTA, CDR2 FQGNSA. The CDR3 loop spans 13 amino acids. About this clone: The antigen remains undetermined.

Regarding treatment: about 20 received Ad26.COV2.S at low or high dose, single or two shots; a few received placebo; per-sample allocation not given. The samples were gathered on day 63 after the first injection of vaccine or placebo. This sample comprised peripheral blood, obtained in a trial of Ad26.COV2.S vaccine versus placebo. This receptor was obtained from a person aged 18-60 years who received the Ad26.COV2.S COVID-19 vaccine or a placebo. The chain couples TRBV7-2 to TRBJ1-1; 10 bases line up with TRBD1. The CDR3 DNA follows: TGTGCCAGCAGCCCCGGGACAGGGGAGATAGCTTTCTTT. Protein product: CASSPGTGEIAFF.